These 15 T cell receptor beta chains were sequenced from one sample in a study of vaccination and CD4 T cells after COVID-19. Noted treatment: roughly 11-day PBMC culture with coronavirus spike peptide pools or control peptides (ViraFEST assay). Scientists ran DNA taken from cultured CD4+ T cells through the Oncomine TCR Beta short-read assay for sequencing. One entry per CDR3 protein, called by TCRdb with MiXCR from the PCR reads. The sample lists some 19,000 distinct CDR3 sequences; about 38% were seen once. Their recognized antigens are unknown. Sequenced input: cultured CD4+ T cells from blood. All receptors come from a human donor with COVID-19.

This clonotype was picked up a small number of times. The rearrangement links TRBV6-2 or TRBV6-3 to TRBJ1-1; possible D gene TRBD1, 5 bases. Germline lookup yields CDR1 MNHEY and CDR2 SVGEGT. The CDR3 is made up of 14 amino acids. Trimming removed 7 bases at V and 1 base at J, with 13 bases between. CDR3 sequence (DNA): TGTGCCAGCACCTTTCGGGGCTGGAACACTGAAGCTTTCTTT. This gives the protein CASTFRGWNTEAFF.

This clonotype was seen more than once but under ten times. J is TRBJ1-5 and V is TRBV27; D is uncertain. The CDR3 runs 14 residues. From germline, CDR1 is MNHEY and CDR2 SMNVEV (reference sequence). V lost 0 bases, J lost 6 bases, and 9 bases lay in between. The chain's CDR3 is CASSLSSVVQPQHF. CDR3 bases: TGTGCCAGCAGTTTATCGTCAGTGGTTCAGCCCCAGCATTTT.

This chain connects TRBV6-5 to TRBJ2-5; D not resolved. Between the trimmed V and J ends, which lost 0 bases and 7 bases, there was a span of 12 bases. There are 14 residues in the CDR3. CDR1 is MNHEY, CDR2 SVGAGI, per germline. CDR3 amino acids: CASSYSTPMATQYF. The CDR3 DNA is TGTGCCAGCAGTTACTCGACGCCAATGGCGACCCAGTACTTC.

V usage is TRBV28 and J usage is TRBJ2-7; D is possibly TRBD1 or TRBD2 (5 bases each). There are 10 residues in the CDR3. Trimming shortened V by 7 bases and J by 6 bases, and 7 bases separated the two germline ends. CDR1 is MDHEN and CDR2 is SYDVKM in the germline V gene. The CDR3: CASTGTEQYF. CDR3 sequence (DNA): TGTGCCAGCACAGGGACCGAGCAGTACTTC.

This chain links TRBV12-3 or TRBV12-4 with TRBJ2-1; D remains ambiguous. V was trimmed by 6 bases and J by 13 bases, leaving 13 bases between them. The CDR3 has 11 residues. CDR3 in amino acids: CASRRTWPQFF. As DNA, the CDR3 is TGTGCCAGCAGGCGTACTTGGCCTCAGTTCTTC.

This chain joins TRBV19 and TRBJ1-5; D remains ambiguous. Germline V gene sequence: CDR1 LNHDA, CDR2 SQIVND (reference sequence). The CDR3 consists of 13 residues. V was shortened by 0 bases and J by 3 bases, with 3 bases between the two germline ends. The CDR3 sequence: CASSIDTNQPQHF. CDR3 DNA: TGTGCCAGTAGTATAGATACCAATCAGCCCCAGCATTTT. Full variable domain (remainder filled in from reference TRBV19 and TRBJ1-5): DGGITQSPKYLFRKEGQNVTLSCEQNLNHDAMYWYRQDPGQGLRLIYYSQIVNDFQKGDIAEGYSVSREKKESFPLTVTSAQKNPTAFYLCASSIDTNQPQHFGDGTRLSIL.

This clonotype was recorded a few times. V gene TRBV20-1 combines with J gene TRBJ2-5, with 8 bases identical to TRBD2. V was clipped by 4 bases and J by 0 bases; unmatched bases: 13. CDR1 DFQATT and CDR2 SNEGSKA come from the germline V gene (reference sequence). The CDR3 length is 17 residues. The CDR3 is CSATGTGTRVYQETQYF. CDR3 bases: TGCAGTGCTACAGGCACCGGGACTAGGGTGTACCAAGAGACCCAGTACTTC.

The chain couples TRBV20-1 to TRBJ2-5; a possible D gene is TRBD1 (6 bases). CDR3 size: 14 residues. The V and J ends lost 0 bases and 6 bases respectively, with 14 bases between them. Germline-derived CDR1 and CDR2 are DFQATT and SNEGSKA (reference sequence). CDR3 DNA: TGCAGTGCTAGAGAGGGGACATATGATAAGACCCAGTACTTC. Translated, it gives CSAREGTYDKTQYF.

V gene TRBV6-1 combines with J gene TRBJ1-5, with 8 bases aligning to TRBD1. In germline, CDR1 is MNHNS, CDR2 SASEGT. Losses at the gene ends were 6 bases for V and 3 bases for J; bases not matched to a gene: 1. The CDR3 runs to 13 residues. CDR3 loop: CASRTGVNQPQHF. Here the CDR3 DNA reads TGTGCCAGCAGGACAGGGGTCAATCAGCCCCAGCATTTT.

The chain is built from TRBV5-4 and TRBJ2-7, with D perhaps TRBD2 (6 bases). Germline CDR1 reads SGHNT; CDR2 reads YYREEE (reference sequence). The CDR3 runs to 15 residues. V was clipped by 0 bases and J by 5 bases, with 15 bases between them. CDR3 region: CASSLAGEVLNEQYF. CDR3 DNA: TGTGCCAGCAGCTTGGCCGGGGAGGTTTTGAACGAGCAGTACTTC.

This rearrangement joins TRBV25-1 to TRBJ2-7; D gene uncertain. Trimming removed 5 bases at V and 4 bases at J, with 21 bases between. This CDR3 comprises 16 residues. Germline V CDR1 and CDR2: MGHDK, SYGVNS. CDR3 in DNA: TGTGCCAGCAGTCGAAACTCCGCGATCGTTGGGTACGAGCAGTACTTC. Protein product: CASSRNSAIVGYEQYF.

The CDR3 region is CASSVLVGGTEAFF. The CDR3 region has the DNA TGTGCCAGCAGCGTACTCGTCGGGGGCACTGAAGCTTTCTTT. The rearrangement links TRBV11-2 to TRBJ1-1; possible D gene TRBD1, 5 bases. V was clipped by 5 bases and J by 4 bases, with 14 bases between them. Germline values: CDR1 SGHAT, CDR2 FQNNGV. The CDR3 is 14 residues long.

The CDR3 coding sequence is TGTGCCAGCAGCGTACAAGCGGGGGGGATCGCCGGGGAGCTGTTTTTT. Translating gives CASSVQAGGIAGELFF. The V gene is TRBV9, the J gene TRBJ2-2, with 10 bases aligning to TRBD2. The CDR3 totals 16 residues. CDR1 and CDR2 (germline): SGDLS, YYNGEE. V shed 1 base, J shed 6 bases, and the junction held 6 bases outside the gene matches.

V usage is TRBV29-1 and J usage is TRBJ2-3; possibly TRBD1 or TRBD2 for D (5 bases each). The V and J ends lost 3 bases and 2 bases respectively, with 15 bases between them. The CDR3 totals 15 residues. Germline lookup yields CDR1 SQVTM and CDR2 ANQGSEA. The DNA for the CDR3 is TGCAGCGTTGAGACTATAGTGGACATCACAGATACGCAGTATTTT. Encoded protein: CSVETIVDITDTQYF.

The chain uses TRBV6-2 or TRBV6-3 and TRBJ1-1; D remains unclear. CDR3 length: 15 amino acids. Trimming removed 8 bases at V and 1 base at J, with 17 bases between. The germline V gene has CDR1 MNHEY and CDR2 SVGEGT. CDR3 residues: CASSPRGGRNTEAFF. CDR3 sequence (DNA): TGTGCCAGCTCCCCACGGGGAGGGAGGAACACTGAAGCTTTCTTT.